This T cell receptor (beta chain) was identified during a study of early T cells in non-severe SARS-CoV-2 infection. TCRdb processed the 5' RACE reads anew with MiXCR; each CDR3 protein has one entry. The data contain about 120,000 distinct CDR3 sequences, 10% to 15% of them seen just once; the ten biggest clones take up about 3.8%. The germline V gene encodes CDR1 MNHEY and CDR2 SMNVEV (reference sequence). The CDR3 sequence is 14 residues long. V lost 5 bases and J 6 bases, leaving 13 bases between the germline ends. The sequence was obtained from an adult who was a healthcare worker with PCR-confirmed SARS-CoV-2 infection or an uninfected control (not recorded which). The input for sequencing was whole blood, taken at baseline. This chain uses TRBV27 with TRBJ2-2, with D uncertain. DNA of the CDR3: TGTGCCAGCAGTGCCTATTCTTCGTCCGGGGAGCTGTTTTTT. This sequence encodes CASSAYSSSGELFF.